A single sample gave rise to the 15 T cell receptor beta chains below, sequenced in a study of blood T cell repertoires in COVID-19. The method was immunoSEQ multiplex PCR; TCRdb's version includes in-frame clones alone and lacks a portion of them. This sample has approximately 180,000 clones; 87% occur once, and the top ten carry around 2.6%. Sequenced: peripheral blood. These receptors were collected from a middle-aged man with active or convalescent COVID-19.

The chain uses TRBV12-3 or TRBV12-4 and TRBJ1-5; D is uncertain. The CDR3 totals 11 residues. V lost 3 bases and J 9 bases, leaving 6 bases between the germline ends. CDR3 amino acids: CASSFGGPQHF. CDR3 nucleotide sequence: TGTGCCAGCAGTTTCGGCGGGCCCCAGCATTTT.

This chain connects TRBV6-5 to TRBJ1-2; D ambiguous. The germline V and J ends were trimmed by 6 bases and 2 bases, with 13 bases remaining between them. Germline V gene sequence: CDR1 MNHEY, CDR2 SVGAGI. This CDR3 has 14 amino acids. The CDR3, as DNA: TGTGCCAGCAGCCCCGCAGGTGGGAACTATGGCTACACCTTC. Protein sequence: CASSPAGGNYGYTF.

This chain links TRBV6-4 with TRBJ1-1; possible D gene TRBD1, 5 bases. Germline CDR1 and CDR2: MRHNA and SNTAGT. The CDR3 runs 17 residues. V lost 7 bases and J lost 0, with 21 bases in between. CDR3 DNA: TGTGCCAGCATACCGGAAGTTTATGACAGAGTGAACACTGAAGCTTTCTTT. This sequence encodes CASIPEVYDRVNTEAFF.

The CDR3 DNA is TGCGCCAGCAGTGAATTGGATATGGGCACACTGAACACTGAAGCTTTCTTT. Its translation is CASSELDMGTLNTEAFF. The chain has TRBV10-2 and TRBJ1-1; D not certain. The CDR3 is 17 residues long. Germline CDR1 and CDR2: WSHSY and SAAADI. The V end lost 3 bases, the J end lost 0 bases, and 17 bases lay between the germline ends.

This chain uses TRBV3-1 (or the pseudogene TRBV3-2) with TRBJ2-1; tentative D call: TRBD2 (6 bases). Per the germline V gene, CDR1 is LGHDT and CDR2 is YNNKEL (reference sequence). Trimming cost V 4 bases and J 7 bases, with 17 bases left between them. The CDR3 loop spans 15 amino acids. The CDR3 DNA is TGTGCCAGCAGCCCCTTCCCCGGGGGAGGTAATGAGCAGTTCTTC. It translates to CASSPFPGGGNEQFF.

The chain joins TRBV30 to TRBJ1-1, with 8 bases that match TRBD1. The CDR3 runs to 16 residues. Germline loops: CDR1 GTSNPN, CDR2 SVGIG (reference sequence). V shed 0 bases, J shed 3 bases, and the junction held 9 bases outside the gene matches. The CDR3, as DNA: TGTGCCTGGAGTGTACGTCGGACAGGGTATGACACTGAAGCTTTCTTT. As protein: CAWSVRRTGYDTEAFF.

The CDR3 loop reads CASTSTGGFIYGYTF. DNA for the CDR3: TGTGCCAGTACCTCGACAGGGGGCTTCATCTATGGCTACACCTTC. The genes are TRBV19 and TRBJ1-2; TRBD1 matches at 10 bases. Trimming cost V 7 bases and J 4 bases; bases outside gene matches: 9. Germline V gene lookup returns CDR1 LNHDA and CDR2 SQIVND (reference sequence). The CDR3 runs 15 residues. Filled out from reference TRBV19 and TRBJ1-2, the complete variable domain reads DGGITQSPKYLFRKEGQNVTLSCEQNLNHDAMYWYRQDPGQGLRLIYYSQIVNDFQKGDIAEGYSVSREKKESFPLTVTSAQKNPTAFYLCASTSTGGFIYGYTFGSGTRLTVV.

V and J are TRBV4-1 and TRBJ1-3; D gene uncertain. V was trimmed by 4 bases and J by 0 bases, leaving 13 bases between them. This CDR3 has 16 residues. Germline CDR1 MGHRA, CDR2 YSYEKL. The CDR3: CASSLEIQSSGNTIYF. Here the CDR3 DNA reads TGCGCCAGCAGCCTTGAAATACAGAGCTCTGGAAACACCATATATTTT.

The chain recombines TRBV28 with TRBJ1-3, with a weak D call TRBD1 (5 bases). V was trimmed by 7 bases and J by 2 bases, leaving 12 bases between them. The CDR3 loop spans 14 amino acids. The germline V gene has CDR1 MDHEN and CDR2 SYDVKM. CDR3 sequence: CASTNRQPGNTIYF. In DNA form, the CDR3 reads TGTGCCAGCACAAACCGACAGCCTGGAAACACCATATATTTT.

In DNA form, the CDR3 reads TGTGCCAGCAGTGAAGGTGGAGGTAGCTCCTACGAGCAGTACTTC. Protein product: CASSEGGGSSYEQYF. The rearrangement joins TRBV2 to TRBJ2-7; D is possibly TRBD2 (5 bases). CDR1 is SNHLY, CDR2 FYNNEI, per germline. This CDR3 has 15 residues. V lost 1 base and J 0 bases, leaving 10 bases between the germline ends.

V gene TRBV30 combines with J gene TRBJ1-5; no reliable D call. There are 15 residues in the CDR3. V was clipped by 3 bases and J by 3 bases, with 15 bases between them. CDR1 and CDR2 from the germline V gene are GTSNPN and SVGIG (reference sequence). The CDR3 loop is CAWSRRAWDNQPQHF. The CDR3 region has the DNA TGTGCCTGGAGCCGGAGGGCCTGGGACAATCAGCCCCAGCATTTT.

V is TRBV19 and J is TRBJ2-1; 7 bases match TRBD1. With 5 bases clipped from V and 7 bases from J, the junction kept 8 bases outside the gene matches. Germline values: CDR1 LNHDA, CDR2 SQIVND (reference sequence). The CDR3 runs to 14 residues. Here the CDR3 reads CASSWIGTVNEQFF. The CDR3 nucleotides read TGTGCCAGTAGTTGGATCGGGACAGTAAATGAGCAGTTCTTC.

The chain combines TRBV12-3 or TRBV12-4 with TRBJ2-1; D uncertain. The CDR3 is 13 amino acids. V was clipped by 4 bases and J by 4 bases, with 8 bases between them. CDR3 in amino acids: CASSSRKYNEQFF. DNA of the CDR3: TGTGCCAGCAGTTCCAGAAAGTACAATGAGCAGTTCTTC.

The chain recombines TRBV7-9 with TRBJ2-2; D might be TRBD2 (6 bases). Germline assignment: CDR1 SEHNR and CDR2 FQNEAQ (reference sequence). The CDR3 totals 16 residues. The germline V and J ends were trimmed by 7 bases and 1 base, with 16 bases remaining between them. The CDR3 sequence: CASILRGGVNTGELFF. In DNA, the CDR3 is TGTGCCAGCATCCTCCGTGGCGGGGTGAACACCGGGGAGCTGTTTTTT.

This clone has a single count. This sequence joins TRBV28 and TRBJ1-6; D call uncertain. V was cut by 2 bases and J by 9 bases, with 5 bases left in between. Germline V lookup: CDR1 MDHEN, CDR2 SYDVKM. This CDR3 spans 12 amino acids. The CDR3 spells CASSLRGSPLHF. CDR3 bases: TGTGCCAGCAGTTTACGCGGTTCACCCCTCCACTTT. The variable domain in full, completed from reference TRBV28 and TRBJ1-6, reads DVKVTQSSRYLVKRTGEKVFLECVQDMDHENMFWYRQDPGLGLRLIYFSYDVKMKEKGDIPEGYSVSREKKERFSLILESASTNQTSMYLCASSLRGSPLHFGNGTRLTVT.